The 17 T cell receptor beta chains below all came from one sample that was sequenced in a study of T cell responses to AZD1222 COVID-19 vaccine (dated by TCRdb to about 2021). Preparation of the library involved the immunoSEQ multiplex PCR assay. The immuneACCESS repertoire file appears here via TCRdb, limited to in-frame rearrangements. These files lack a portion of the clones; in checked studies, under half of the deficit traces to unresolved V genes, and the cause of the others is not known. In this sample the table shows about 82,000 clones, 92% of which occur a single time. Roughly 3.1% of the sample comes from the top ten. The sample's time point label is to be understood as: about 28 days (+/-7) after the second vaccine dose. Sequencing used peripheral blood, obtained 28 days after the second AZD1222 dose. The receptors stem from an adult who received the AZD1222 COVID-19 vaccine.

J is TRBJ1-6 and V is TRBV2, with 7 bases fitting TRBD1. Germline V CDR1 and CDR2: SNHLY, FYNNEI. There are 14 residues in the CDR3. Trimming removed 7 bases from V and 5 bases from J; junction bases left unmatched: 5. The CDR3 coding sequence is TGTGCCAGCACGACAGGGAGAAATAATTCACCCCTCCACTTT. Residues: CASTTGRNNSPLHF.

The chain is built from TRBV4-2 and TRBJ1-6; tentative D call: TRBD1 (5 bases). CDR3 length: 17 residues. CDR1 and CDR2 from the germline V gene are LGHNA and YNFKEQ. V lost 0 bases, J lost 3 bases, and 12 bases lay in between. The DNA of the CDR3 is TGTGCCAGCAGCCAAGATGTGGGGCTAAGCTATAATTCACCCCTCCACTTT. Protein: CASSQDVGLSYNSPLHF.

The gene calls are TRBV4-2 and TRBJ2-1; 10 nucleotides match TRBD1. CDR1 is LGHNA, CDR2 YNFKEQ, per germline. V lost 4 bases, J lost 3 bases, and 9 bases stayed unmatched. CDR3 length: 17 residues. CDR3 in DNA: TGTGCCAGCAGCCCAACGACAGGGGGCTGGGTCTACAATGAGCAGTTCTTC. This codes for CASSPTTGGWVYNEQFF.

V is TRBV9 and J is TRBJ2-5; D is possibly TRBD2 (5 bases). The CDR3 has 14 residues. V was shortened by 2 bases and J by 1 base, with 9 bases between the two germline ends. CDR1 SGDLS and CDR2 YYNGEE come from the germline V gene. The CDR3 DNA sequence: TGTGCCAGCAGCGTTCGGGGTGTCCAAGAGACCCAGTACTTC. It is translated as CASSVRGVQETQYF.

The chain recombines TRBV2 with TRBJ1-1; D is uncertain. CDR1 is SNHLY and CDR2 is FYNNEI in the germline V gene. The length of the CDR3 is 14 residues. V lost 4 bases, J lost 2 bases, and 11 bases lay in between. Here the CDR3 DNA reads TGTGCCAGCAGTGTCCTCGGTCTTAACACTGAAGCTTTCTTT. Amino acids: CASSVLGLNTEAFF.

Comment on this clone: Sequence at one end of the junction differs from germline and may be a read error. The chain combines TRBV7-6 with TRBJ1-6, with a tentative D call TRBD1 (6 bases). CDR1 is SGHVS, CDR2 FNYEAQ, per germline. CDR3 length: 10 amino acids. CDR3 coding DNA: TGTGCCAGCAGCTTGGGGGCCCCCGCTTTT. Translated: CASSLGAPAF.

The CDR3 region has the DNA TGTGCCAGTAGTAACAGGGACTCTGGAAACACCATATATTTT. It specifies CASSNRDSGNTIYF. The rearrangement joins TRBV19 to TRBJ1-3, with D perhaps TRBD1 (6 bases). V was trimmed by 4 bases and J by 0 bases, leaving 7 bases between them. The CDR3 is made up of 14 amino acids. Germline values: CDR1 LNHDA, CDR2 SQIVND (reference sequence).

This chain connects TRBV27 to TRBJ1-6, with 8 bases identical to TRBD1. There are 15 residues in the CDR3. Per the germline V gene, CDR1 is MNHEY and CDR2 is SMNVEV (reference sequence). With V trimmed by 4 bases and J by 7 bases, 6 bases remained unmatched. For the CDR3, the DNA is TGTGCCAGCAGTTGGACAGGGCTGATGAATTCACCCCTCCACTTT. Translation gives CASSWTGLMNSPLHF.

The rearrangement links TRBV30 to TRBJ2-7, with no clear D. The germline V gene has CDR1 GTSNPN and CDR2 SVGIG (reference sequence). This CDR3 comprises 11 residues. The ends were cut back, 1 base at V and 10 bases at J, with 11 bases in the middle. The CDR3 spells CAWSARTVQYF. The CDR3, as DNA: TGTGCCTGGAGTGCCCGGACGGTTCAGTACTTC.

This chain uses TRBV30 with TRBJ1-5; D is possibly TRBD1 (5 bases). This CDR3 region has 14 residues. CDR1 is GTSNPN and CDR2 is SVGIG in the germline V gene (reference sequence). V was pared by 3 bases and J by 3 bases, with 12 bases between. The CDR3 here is CAWSGTDTNQPQHF. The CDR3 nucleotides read TGTGCCTGGAGCGGGACGGACACCAATCAGCCCCAGCATTTT.

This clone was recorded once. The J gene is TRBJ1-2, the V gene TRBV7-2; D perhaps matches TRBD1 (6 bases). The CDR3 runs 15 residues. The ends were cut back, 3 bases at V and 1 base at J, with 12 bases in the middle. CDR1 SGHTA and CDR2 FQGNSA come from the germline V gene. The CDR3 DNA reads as TGTGCCAGCAGCTTGGGACACTCTCTTAACTATGGCTACACCTTC. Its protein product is CASSLGHSLNYGYTF.

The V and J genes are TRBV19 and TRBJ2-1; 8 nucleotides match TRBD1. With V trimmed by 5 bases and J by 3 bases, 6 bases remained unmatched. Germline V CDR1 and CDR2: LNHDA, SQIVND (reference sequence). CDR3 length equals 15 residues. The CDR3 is CASSRSGTGYNEQFF. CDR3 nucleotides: TGTGCCAGTAGTCGTTCCGGGACAGGCTACAATGAGCAGTTCTTC.

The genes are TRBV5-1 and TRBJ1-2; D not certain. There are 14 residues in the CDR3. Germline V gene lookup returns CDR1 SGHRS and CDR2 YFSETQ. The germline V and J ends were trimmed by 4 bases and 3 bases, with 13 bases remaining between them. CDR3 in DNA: TGCGCCAGCAGCGGCGCCTTCCAGGACTATGGCTACACCTTC. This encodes CASSGAFQDYGYTF.

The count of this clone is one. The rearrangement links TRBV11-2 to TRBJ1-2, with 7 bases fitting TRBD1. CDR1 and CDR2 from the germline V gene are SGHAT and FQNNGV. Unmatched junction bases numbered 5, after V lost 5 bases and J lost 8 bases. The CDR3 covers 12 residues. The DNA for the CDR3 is TGTGCCAGCAGCCCAGACAGGGTGGGCTACACCTTC. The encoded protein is CASSPDRVGYTF.

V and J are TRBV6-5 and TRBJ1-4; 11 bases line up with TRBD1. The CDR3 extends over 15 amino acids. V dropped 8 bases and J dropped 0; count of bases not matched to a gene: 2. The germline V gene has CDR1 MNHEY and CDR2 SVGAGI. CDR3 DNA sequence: TGTGCCAGCCGGGACAGGGGGACAACTAATGAAAAACTGTTTTTT. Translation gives CASRDRGTTNEKLFF.

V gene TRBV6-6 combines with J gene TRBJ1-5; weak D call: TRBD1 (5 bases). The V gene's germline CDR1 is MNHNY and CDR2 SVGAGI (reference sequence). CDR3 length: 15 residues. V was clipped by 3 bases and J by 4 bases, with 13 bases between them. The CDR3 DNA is TGTGCCAGCAGTTATTCGCAGGGAGGAAATCAGCCCCAGCATTTT. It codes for CASSYSQGGNQPQHF.

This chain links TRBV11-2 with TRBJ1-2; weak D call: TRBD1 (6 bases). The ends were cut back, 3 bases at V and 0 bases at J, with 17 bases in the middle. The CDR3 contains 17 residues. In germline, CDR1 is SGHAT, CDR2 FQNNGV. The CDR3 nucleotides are TGTGCCAGCAGCTTCCCCCCCGGGACACCAGCTAACTATGGCTACACCTTC. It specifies CASSFPPGTPANYGYTF.